Detailed here is one TCR beta chain. The antigen is unknown. The data were produced by immunoSEQ multiplex PCR, yet TCRdb's version contains in-frame clones alone and is incomplete. The data show tens of thousands of clones, 81% seen once. Time point specified: week 5, during vaccination. Each vaccine dose was 300 ug of mutant IDH1 20-mer peptide, with topical imiquimod. The sample originates from a study of a mutant IDH1 vaccine in newly diagnosed glioma. Looked up from germline, CDR1 is SGHVS and CDR2 is FNYEAQ. V was shortened by 1 base and J by 4 bases, with 13 bases between the two germline ends. This CDR3 region has 15 residues.

This specimen consisted of PBMCs, obtained from a glioma patient whose treatment included an IDH1 peptide vaccine. The TCR originated in a man over 45 with glioma. This chain connects TRBV7-6 to TRBJ1-1; D uncertain. The CDR3: CASSLEAKLTTEAFF. The CDR3 DNA is TGTGCCAGCAGCTTAGAGGCCAAACTTACCACTGAAGCTTTCTTT.